Listed below are T cell receptor beta chains from one sample, sequenced in a study of identifying expanded T cells in peripheral blood. Sequencing was performed with immunoSEQ multiplex PCR; in TCRdb, only in-frame clones are kept and a portion is missing. The table shows around 120,000 clones, with over 65% occurring only once. Sequenced material: blood. These receptors all stem from a person aged 18 to 75 in good health. CDR3s include the opening cysteine and the closing phenylalanine or tryptophan. A D gene is named only where the DNA matches it firmly. For some rows the clone size is stated as once, few or many, or as a class when expanded; others skip it.

len: 14; d_gene: NA; abundance: NA; v_gene: TRBV5-8; j_gene: TRBJ2-3; CDR3aa: CASPGVGYTDTQYF; CDR3nt: TGTGCCAGCCCAGGGGTTGGGTACACAGATACGCAGTATTTT
len: 13; d_gene: NA; abundance: NA; v_gene: TRBV7-9; j_gene: TRBJ1-2; CDR3aa: CASSRGEGTGYTF; CDR3nt: TGTGCCAGCAGCAGGGGGGAAGGGACTGGCTACACCTTC
len: 12; d_gene: NA; abundance: NA; v_gene: TRBV19; j_gene: TRBJ2-3; CDR3aa: CASSIGGDTQYF; CDR3nt: TGTGCCAGTAGTATAGGCGGGGATACGCAGTATTTT
len: 12; d_gene: NA; abundance: NA; v_gene: TRBV6-1; j_gene: TRBJ2-7; CDR3aa: CASIRERDEQYF; CDR3nt: TGTGCCAGCATCAGGGAGAGGGACGAGCAGTACTTC
len: 15; d_gene: TRBD1; abundance: NA; v_gene: TRBV11-2; j_gene: TRBJ1-5; CDR3aa: CASSLGTGANQPQHF; CDR3nt: TGTGCCAGCAGCTTAGGGACAGGGGCTAATCAGCCCCAGCATTTT
len: 16; d_gene: NA; abundance: NA; v_gene: TRBV5-6; j_gene: TRBJ1-5; CDR3aa: CASSLYNRGGDQPQHF; CDR3nt: TGTGCCAGCAGCTTGTATAACCGAGGAGGAGATCAGCCCCAGCATTTT
len: 13; d_gene: NA; abundance: NA; v_gene: TRBV7-9; j_gene: TRBJ2-2; CDR3aa: CASSFGTAGELFF; CDR3nt: TGTGCCAGCAGCTTTGGGACCGCCGGGGAGCTGTTTTTT
len: 15; d_gene: NA; abundance: NA; v_gene: TRBV7-2; j_gene: TRBJ2-5; CDR3aa: CASSLFGQFQETQYF; CDR3nt: TGTGCCAGCAGCTTGTTTGGACAGTTCCAAGAGACCCAGTACTTC
len: 15; d_gene: TRBD1; abundance: once; v_gene: TRBV5-1; j_gene: TRBJ2-2; CDR3aa: CASSSGQGDPGELFF; CDR3nt: TGCGCCAGCAGCTCGGGACAGGGCGACCCCGGGGAGCTGTTTTTT
len: 15; d_gene: NA; abundance: NA; v_gene: TRBV5-4; j_gene: TRBJ1-2; CDR3aa: CASSLGATDPYGYTF; CDR3nt: TGTGCCAGCAGCTTGGGGGCGACAGACCCCTATGGCTACACCTTC
len: 15; d_gene: NA; abundance: NA; v_gene: TRBV5-1; j_gene: TRBJ1-6; CDR3aa: CASSLALTGESPLHF; CDR3nt: TGCGCCAGCAGCTTGGCCTTGACAGGCGAATCACCCCTCCACTTT
len: 13; d_gene: NA; abundance: once; v_gene: TRBV5-1; j_gene: TRBJ2-2; CDR3aa: CASSLLGTGELFF; CDR3nt: TGCGCCAGCAGCCTACTCGGAACCGGGGAGCTGTTTTTT
len: 12; d_gene: NA; abundance: NA; v_gene: TRBV7-7; j_gene: TRBJ2-5; CDR3aa: CASSPDRETQYF; CDR3nt: TGTGCCAGCAGCCCAGACAGGGAGACCCAGTACTTC
len: 16; d_gene: NA; abundance: NA; v_gene: TRBV15; j_gene: TRBJ1-6; CDR3aa: CATSRDRSSYNSPLHF; CDR3nt: TGTGCCACCAGCAGAGATCGAAGCTCCTATAATTCACCCCTCCACTTT
len: 14; d_gene: NA; abundance: NA; v_gene: TRBV5-8; j_gene: TRBJ1-1; CDR3aa: CASSLGLMNTEAFF; CDR3nt: TGTGCCAGCAGTTTAGGACTGATGAACACTGAAGCTTTCTTT
len: 15; d_gene: TRBD1; abundance: NA; v_gene: TRBV5-1; j_gene: TRBJ1-2; CDR3aa: CASSATSQGVDGYTF; CDR3nt: TGCGCCAGCAGCGCGACATCACAGGGGGTGGACGGCTACACCTTC
len: 14; d_gene: TRBD1; abundance: NA; v_gene: TRBV6-5; j_gene: TRBJ2-7; CDR3aa: CASTRQGAQYEQYF; CDR3nt: TGTGCCAGCACACGACAGGGGGCGCAGTACGAGCAGTACTTC
len: 17; d_gene: NA; abundance: NA; v_gene: TRBV7-9; j_gene: TRBJ2-7; CDR3aa: CASSPTTDSSVGYEQYF; CDR3nt: TGTGCCAGCAGCCCTACCACTGACTCGAGTGTGGGCTACGAGCAGTACTTC
len: 14; d_gene: NA; abundance: NA; v_gene: TRBV19; j_gene: TRBJ1-2; CDR3aa: CASKKGQGNYGYTF; CDR3nt: TGTGCCAGTAAAAAGGGGCAGGGAAACTATGGCTACACCTTC
len: 15; d_gene: NA; abundance: NA; v_gene: TRBV4-3; j_gene: TRBJ1-1; CDR3aa: CASSQFARLNTEAFF; CDR3nt: TGCGCCAGCAGCCAATTCGCCAGACTGAACACTGAAGCTTTCTTT
len: 13; d_gene: NA; abundance: few; v_gene: TRBV2; j_gene: TRBJ2-7; CDR3aa: CASNVDRHYEQYF; CDR3nt: TGTGCCAGTAACGTCGACAGGCACTACGAGCAGTACTTC
len: 14; d_gene: NA; abundance: NA; v_gene: TRBV5-1; j_gene: TRBJ2-5; CDR3aa: CASLRAPGGETQYF; CDR3nt: TGCGCCAGTCTCCGGGCTCCCGGTGGGGAGACCCAGTACTTC
len: 13; d_gene: NA; abundance: NA; v_gene: TRBV5-8; j_gene: TRBJ1-2; CDR3aa: CASTSGFLYGYTF; CDR3nt: TGTGCCAGCACCTCTGGGTTCCTCTATGGCTACACCTTC
len: 14; d_gene: NA; abundance: NA; v_gene: TRBV5-4; j_gene: TRBJ2-3; CDR3aa: CASSPPLSTDTQYF; CDR3nt: TGTGCCAGCAGCCCCCCCCTTAGCACAGATACGCAGTATTTT